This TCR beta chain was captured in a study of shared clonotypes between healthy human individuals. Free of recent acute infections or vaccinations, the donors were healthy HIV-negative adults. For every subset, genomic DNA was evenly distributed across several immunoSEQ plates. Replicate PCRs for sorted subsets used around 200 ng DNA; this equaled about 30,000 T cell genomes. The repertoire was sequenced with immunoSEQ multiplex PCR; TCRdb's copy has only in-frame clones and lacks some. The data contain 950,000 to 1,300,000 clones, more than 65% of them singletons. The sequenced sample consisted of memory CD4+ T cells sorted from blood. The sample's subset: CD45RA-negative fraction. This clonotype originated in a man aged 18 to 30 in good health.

CDR3 loop: CASSLDLDSIREQYF. DNA for the CDR3: TGTGCCAGCAGCCTGGATTTGGACTCCATAAGGGAGCAGTACTTC. The chain employs TRBV5-4 and TRBJ2-7; D perhaps matches TRBD2 (5 bases). CDR3 length equals 15 residues. Germline V gene data show CDR1 as SGHNT and CDR2 as YYREEE (reference sequence). V gave up 4 bases and J gave up 7 bases, with 21 bases separating them.